The clone carrying this TCR beta chain has only one observation. These data belong to a study of blood T cell repertoires in COVID-19. Whole-study context: The samples span acute and convalescent COVID-19 from the United States, Italy and Spain.

Germline lookup yields CDR1 SGHTA and CDR2 FQGTGA. Trimming removed 4 bases at V and 6 bases at J, with 10 bases between. The CDR3 length is 14 residues. Sequencing was performed with immunoSEQ multiplex PCR; in TCRdb, only in-frame clones are kept and a portion is missing. The sample lists under 150,000 clones; around 80% were seen once. Participants came from about 23 US areas, aged about 18 to 100 years. Which cohort a participant joined came from the clinical history participants gave. Sequencing was done on a sample of PBMCs or T cells enriched from blood (not recorded which). The TCR was taken from a man between 35 and 55 years old with acute COVID-19. The J gene is TRBJ1-6, the V gene TRBV7-3, with D unclear. CDR3 in DNA: TGTGCCAGCAGCTCTGGGAGTAGTAATTCACCCCTCCACTTT. Amino acids: CASSSGSSNSPLHF. Variable domain in full (rest from reference TRBV7-3 and TRBJ1-6): GAGVSQTPSNKVTEKGKYVELRCDPISGHTALYWYRQSLGQGPEFLIYFQGTGAADDSGLPNDRFFAVRPEGSVSTLKIQRTERGDSAVYLCASSSGSSNSPLHFGNGTRLTVT.